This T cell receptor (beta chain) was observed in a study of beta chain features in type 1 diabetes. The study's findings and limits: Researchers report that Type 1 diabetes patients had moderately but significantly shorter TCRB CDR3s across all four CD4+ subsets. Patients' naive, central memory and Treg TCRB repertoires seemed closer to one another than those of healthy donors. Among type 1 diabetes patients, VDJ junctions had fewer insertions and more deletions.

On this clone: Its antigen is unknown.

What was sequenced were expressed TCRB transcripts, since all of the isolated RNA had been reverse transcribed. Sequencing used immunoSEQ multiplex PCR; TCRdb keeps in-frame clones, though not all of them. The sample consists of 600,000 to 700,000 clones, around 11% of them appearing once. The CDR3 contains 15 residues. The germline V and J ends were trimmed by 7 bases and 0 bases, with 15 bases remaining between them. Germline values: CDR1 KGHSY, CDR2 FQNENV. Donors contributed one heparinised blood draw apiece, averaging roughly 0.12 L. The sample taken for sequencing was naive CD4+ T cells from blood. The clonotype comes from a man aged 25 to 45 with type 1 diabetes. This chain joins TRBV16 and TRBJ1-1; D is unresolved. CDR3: CASTLIRGLNTEAFF. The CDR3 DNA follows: TGTGCCAGCACCCTTATTAGAGGGTTGAACACTGAAGCTTTCTTT.